This entry lists 28 T cell receptor beta chains sequenced from one sample in a study of T cells in Graves' hyperthyroidism and ophthalmopathy. It was RNA transcripts that yielded the amplified TCR beta CDR3 regions. The HTBI primer set served for first-round RT-PCR of the TCR CDR3. TCRdb itself ran the multiplex PCR reads through MiXCR, one entry per CDR3 protein. The repertoire includes 500,000 to 600,000 distinct CDR3 sequences, about 45% of them detected once, and 44% sits in the top ten. Sample: peripheral blood or thyroid tissue (not recorded which). Receptors originate from an adult woman with Graves' disease, either hyperthyroidism or ophthalmopathy (not recorded which).

This clonotype was picked up a small number of times. The chain is built from TRBV20-1 and TRBJ2-6; D gene ambiguous. V lost 6 bases to trimming and J lost 4 bases, with 13 bases between them. CDR3 length: 14 residues. Germline V lookup: CDR1 DFQATT, CDR2 SNEGSKA (reference sequence). The DNA for the CDR3 is TGCAGTGCGCCTCGCTATTTGGGGGCCAACGTCCTGACTTTC. Protein sequence: CSAPRYLGANVLTF.

This clonotype was seen ten or more times. The chain recombines TRBV15 with TRBJ2-2; TRBD2 matches at 10 bases. The V gene end was trimmed by 0 bases and the J gene end by 5 bases; junction bases not matched to a gene: 3. Germline V gene lookup returns CDR1 LNHNV and CDR2 YYDKDF (reference sequence). The CDR3 has 16 amino acids. In DNA form, the CDR3 reads TGTGCCACCAGCAGAGAAATAGCGGGAGGTACCGGGGAGCTGTTTTTT. As protein: CATSREIAGGTGELFF.

This sequence joins TRBV27 and TRBJ1-4; D is unclear. The ends were cut back, 2 bases at V and 0 bases at J, with 7 bases in the middle. This CDR3 spans 15 amino acids. The germline V gene has CDR1 MNHEY and CDR2 SMNVEV (reference sequence). The CDR3 spells CASSLVRSTNEKLFF. The DNA of the CDR3 is TGTGCCAGCAGTTTAGTGCGTTCAACTAATGAAAAACTGTTTTTT.

This clonotype was counted a single time. The junction departs from the called germline gene at one end, perhaps through a read error. The CDR3 sequence is CASSLSGGDNYGYSF. In DNA form, the CDR3 reads TGTGCCAGCAGCTTATCAGGGGGGGATAACTATGGCTACAGCTTC. The genes are TRBV7-9 and TRBJ1-2; the match to TRBD1 covers 7 bases. Germline assignment: CDR1 SEHNR and CDR2 FQNEAQ (reference sequence). The CDR3 contains 15 residues. Full variable domain (rest looked up from reference TRBV7-9 and TRBJ1-2): DTGVSQNPRHKITKRGQNVTFRCDPISEHNRLYWYRQTLGQGPEFLTYFQNEAQLEKSRLLSDRFSAERPKGSFSTLEIQRTEQGDSAMYLCASSLSGGDNYGYSFGSGTRLTVV.

This clonotype was seen repeatedly, ten times or more. The chain combines TRBV10-3 with TRBJ2-7; D uncertain. The CDR3 runs to 10 residues. The V gene's germline CDR1 is ENHRY and CDR2 SYGVKD. Between the trimmed V and J ends, which lost 9 bases and 2 bases, there was a span of 5 bases. The CDR3 DNA reads as TGTGCCATGGGGACCTACGAGCAGTACTTC. This sequence encodes CAMGTYEQYF.

The chain links TRBV10-2 to TRBJ2-1; no reliable D call. Trimming removed 3 bases at V and 2 bases at J, with 11 bases between. Germline V gene sequence: CDR1 WSHSY, CDR2 SAAADI. The CDR3 is 15 residues long. The CDR3 is CASSDPGKPYNEQFF. The CDR3 nucleotides are TGCGCCAGCAGTGACCCGGGTAAACCCTACAATGAGCAGTTCTTC.

This clonotype was recorded once. The rearrangement joins TRBV29-1 to TRBJ2-7; 9 nucleotides line up with TRBD1. J was trimmed by 4 bases and V by 3 bases; bases with no gene match: 7. The CDR3 extends over 14 amino acids. Germline V lookup: CDR1 SQVTM, CDR2 ANQGSEA. The CDR3 protein is CSVDDGGTGYEQYF. CDR3 in DNA: TGCAGCGTTGATGATGGGGGGACAGGGTACGAGCAGTACTTC.

J is TRBJ2-7 and V is TRBV2; TRBD1 matches 7 bases. CDR3 length: 13 residues. Germline values: CDR1 SNHLY, CDR2 FYNNEI. The junction had 6 bases not matched to a gene; V was cut back by 6 bases and J by 4 bases. CDR3 residues: CASRPGTEYEQYF. In DNA, the CDR3 is TGTGCCAGCAGGCCCGGGACAGAATACGAGCAGTACTTC.

The V call is TRBV10-3, the J call TRBJ2-7; maybe TRBD2 (6 bases). With 10 bases removed from V and 9 bases from J, the gap between germline ends came to 22 bases. Germline V CDR1 and CDR2: ENHRY, SYGVKD. The CDR3 covers 13 residues. As DNA, the CDR3 is TGTGCCACCTTAAGGTACCCTAGCGACGGGCAGTACTTC. It yields the protein CATLRYPSDGQYF.

The chain joins TRBV5-1 to TRBJ1-1, with 7 bases aligning to TRBD1. The germline CDR1 and CDR2 sequences are SGHRS and YFSETQ. V was clipped by 0 bases and J by 0 bases; unmatched bases: 5. The CDR3 has 16 residues. The CDR3: CASSLGLGQVNTEAFF. CDR3 nucleotide sequence: TGCGCCAGCAGCTTGGGTCTTGGACAGGTGAACACTGAAGCTTTCTTT.

This rearrangement joins TRBV20-1 to TRBJ2-3, with D uncertain. The CDR3 is 12 residues long. The germline gives CDR1 DFQATT, CDR2 SNEGSKA (reference sequence). Between the trimmed V and J ends, which lost 3 bases and 3 bases, there was a span of 7 bases. The CDR3 here is CSARITTDTQYF. The CDR3 region has the DNA TGCAGTGCTAGGATAACTACAGATACGCAGTATTTT.

At least ten counts were recorded for this clonotype. This CDR3 reads CASSSSGGLVFETQYF. CDR3 sequence (DNA): TGTGCCAGCAGTTCCTCAGGGGGCCTGGTCTTCGAGACCCAGTACTTC. The genes are TRBV2 and TRBJ2-5; TRBD1 aligns across 8 bases. V was pared by 5 bases and J by 5 bases, with 13 bases of the junction left unmatched. CDR1 is SNHLY and CDR2 is FYNNEI in the germline V gene. This CDR3 spans 16 amino acids.

The chain links TRBV29-1 to TRBJ2-5, with D perhaps TRBD2 (5 bases). From germline, CDR1 is SQVTM and CDR2 ANQGSEA. This CDR3 is 13 amino acids long. V lost 7 bases to trimming and J lost 1 base, with 13 bases between them. The CDR3 DNA reads TGCAGCGGCGGGCGGCGGTTCCAAGAGACCCAGTACTTC. It encodes CSGGRRFQETQYF.

This clonotype has just a few counts. The chain couples TRBV7-9 to TRBJ1-1; no clear D. V lost 3 bases and J 4 bases, leaving 15 bases between the germline ends. Germline assignment: CDR1 SEHNR and CDR2 FQNEAQ (reference sequence). The CDR3 covers 15 residues. The CDR3 here is CASSFGGYMGTEAFF. CDR3 bases: TGTGCCAGCAGCTTCGGTGGGTATATGGGCACTGAAGCTTTCTTT.

This clonotype was counted only a few times. The chain uses TRBV7-3 and TRBJ2-6; D is ambiguous. The V end lost 2 bases, the J end lost 6 bases, and 11 bases lay between the germline ends. Germline CDR1 and CDR2: SGHTA and FQGTGA. The CDR3 is made up of 15 amino acids. CDR3 amino acids: CASSLSPREANVLTF. CDR3 bases: TGTGCCAGCAGCTTATCCCCTAGAGAGGCCAACGTCCTGACTTTC.

This clonotype was counted only a few times. The V call is TRBV7-6, the J call TRBJ2-2; no clear D gene. This CDR3 is built from 13 residues. Germline V gives CDR1 SGHVS, CDR2 FNYEAQ. Deletions cut 5 bases from V and 5 bases from J, with 9 bases between. In DNA, the CDR3 is TGTGCCAGCAGCATGGACGTAACCGGGGAGCTGTTTTTT. This sequence encodes CASSMDVTGELFF.

The chain is built from TRBV7-9 and TRBJ2-7; D is uncertain. Between the trimmed V and J ends, which lost 3 bases and 4 bases, there was a span of 10 bases. Germline assignment: CDR1 SEHNR and CDR2 FQNEAQ (reference sequence). The CDR3 runs 13 residues. Here the CDR3 reads CASSFSVQYEQYF. The CDR3 DNA reads as TGTGCCAGCAGCTTCAGCGTCCAATACGAGCAGTACTTC.

The table lists this clonotype with a count of one. The chain has TRBV20-1 and TRBJ1-1; D is undetermined. V shed 0 bases and J shed 3 bases, with 11 bases lying between them. CDR3 length: 14 amino acids. Germline V CDR1 and CDR2: DFQATT, SNEGSKA (reference sequence). The CDR3 sequence is CSARDLRRDTEAFF. The CDR3 nucleotides read TGCAGTGCTAGAGATCTCAGGCGGGACACTGAAGCTTTCTTT.

This sequence joins TRBV7-9 and TRBJ2-7, with D uncertain. The V end lost 3 bases, the J end lost 2 bases, and 14 bases lay between the germline ends. This CDR3 comprises 15 residues. Per germline, CDR1 SEHNR and CDR2 FQNEAQ (reference sequence). The CDR3 region is CASSLEFVGTYEQYF. For the CDR3, the DNA is TGTGCCAGCAGCTTGGAATTCGTCGGAACCTACGAGCAGTACTTC.

The gene calls are TRBV5-6 and TRBJ2-3, with 11 bases fitting TRBD2. With 3 bases clipped from V and 5 bases from J, the junction kept 2 bases outside the gene matches. This CDR3 is 14 amino acids long. Germline V gene lookup returns CDR1 SGHDT and CDR2 YYEEEE. CDR3 in DNA: TGTGCCAGCAGCTCGGGACTAGCGGAAGATACGCAGTATTTT. It encodes CASSSGLAEDTQYF.

V is TRBV7-9 and J is TRBJ2-5; D is ambiguous. CDR3 length: 14 amino acids. Germline V CDR1 and CDR2: SEHNR, FQNEAQ (reference sequence). Trimming removed 4 bases at V and 1 base at J, with 10 bases between. As DNA, the CDR3 is TGTGCCAGCAGCTCACGGGCCTTCCAAGAGACCCAGTACTTC. Its protein is CASSSRAFQETQYF.

This clonotype was observed many times. The chain combines TRBV5-1 with TRBJ1-1; a weak D match, TRBD1 (6 bases). This CDR3 is 13 amino acids long. V was pared by 7 bases and J by 1 base, with 11 bases between. The germline V gene encodes CDR1 SGHRS and CDR2 YFSETQ. This CDR3 reads CASGVQGNTEAFF. In nucleotides, the CDR3 is TGCGCCAGCGGAGTACAGGGGAACACTGAAGCTTTCTTT.

This clonotype was detected a few times. V gene TRBV29-1 combines with J gene TRBJ1-1, with D maybe TRBD1 (5 bases). Trimming stripped 7 bases from V and 4 bases from J, with 13 bases between. The CDR3 loop spans 12 amino acids. Germline CDR1 is SQVTM and CDR2 is ANQGSEA. The CDR3 nucleotides read TGCAGCGCAGATGAGGGGAGCACTGAAGCTTTCTTT. It encodes CSADEGSTEAFF.

As regards this clonotype: At one end, the junction sequence differs from germline, possibly due to a read error. The V and J genes are TRBV20-1 and TRBJ1-1; 10 nucleotides match TRBD1. Germline values: CDR1 DFQATT, CDR2 SNEGSKA (reference sequence). The length of the CDR3 is 18 residues. CDR3: CSADPVGQGSSMNTGAFF. CDR3 sequence (DNA): TGCAGTGCTGACCCTGTGGGACAGGGGTCCTCCATGAACACTGGAGCTTTCTTT.

The J gene is TRBJ2-5, the V gene TRBV2; 14 bases are a match to TRBD2. The germline V gene has CDR1 SNHLY and CDR2 FYNNEI. The CDR3 covers 14 residues. The ends lost 8 bases at V and 3 bases at J; junction bases unmatched: 2. The CDR3 region has the DNA TGTGCCAGCCGGGGACTAGCGGGAGAAGAGACCCAGTACTTC. Amino acid sequence: CASRGLAGEETQYF.

The J gene is TRBJ1-6, the V gene TRBV7-9; D gene uncertain. Trimming cost V 2 bases and J 8 bases, with 7 bases left between them. Germline CDR1 SEHNR, CDR2 FQNEAQ (reference sequence). This CDR3 comprises 13 residues. As DNA, the CDR3 is TGTGCCAGCAGCTTAACGGAAGATTCACCCCTCCACTTT. Its protein is CASSLTEDSPLHF. Combining the CDR3 with reference TRBV7-9 and TRBJ1-6 gives the whole variable domain DTGVSQNPRHKITKRGQNVTFRCDPISEHNRLYWYRQTLGQGPEFLTYFQNEAQLEKSRLLSDRFSAERPKGSFSTLEIQRTEQGDSAMYLCASSLTEDSPLHFGNGTRLTVT.

The rearrangement uses TRBV19 and TRBJ2-5; the match to TRBD1 covers 10 bases. In germline, CDR1 is LNHDA, CDR2 SQIVND (reference sequence). With 4 bases clipped from V and 9 bases from J, the junction kept 17 bases outside the gene matches. The CDR3 totals 17 residues. For the CDR3, the DNA is TGTGCCAGTAGTACCGGGACAGGGGCCAATAGCAATCAGCCCCAGTACTTC. This translates into CASSTGTGANSNQPQYF.

The genes are TRBV20-1 and TRBJ1-6; D gene uncertain. Trimming stripped 6 bases from V and 0 bases from J, with 12 bases between. Germline V CDR1 and CDR2: DFQATT, SNEGSKA (reference sequence). The CDR3 covers 15 residues. The CDR3 region has the DNA TGCAGTGCAAACTTCTGGAGCTCCTATAATTCACCCCTCCACTTT. It specifies CSANFWSSYNSPLHF.